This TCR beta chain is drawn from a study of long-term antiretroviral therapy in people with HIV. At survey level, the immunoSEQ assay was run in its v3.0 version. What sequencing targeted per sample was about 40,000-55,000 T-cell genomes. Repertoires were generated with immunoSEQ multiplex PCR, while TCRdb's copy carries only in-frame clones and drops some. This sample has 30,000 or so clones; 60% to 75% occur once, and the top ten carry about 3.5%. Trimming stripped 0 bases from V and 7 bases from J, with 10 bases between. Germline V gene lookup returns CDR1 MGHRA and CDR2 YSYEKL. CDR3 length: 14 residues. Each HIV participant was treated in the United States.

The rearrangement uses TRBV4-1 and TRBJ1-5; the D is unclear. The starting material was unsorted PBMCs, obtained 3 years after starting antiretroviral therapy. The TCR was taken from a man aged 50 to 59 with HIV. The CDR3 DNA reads TGCGCCAGCAGCCAAGAGATACAGTCGCAGCCCCAGCATTTT. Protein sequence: CASSQEIQSQPQHF.